This TCR beta chain stems from a study of neurological immune-mediated disorders. Study summary: Of the approximately 34 patients with multiple sclerosis, some 31 had relapsing-remitting MS, whereas the remaining 3 had secondary progressive MS.

The germline V gene encodes CDR1 SGHTA and CDR2 FQGNSA. Between the trimmed V and J ends, which lost 1 base and 11 bases, there was a span of 9 bases. CDR3 length: 12 amino acids. One entry per CDR3 protein results from TCRdb running MiXCR on the 5' RACE reads. The sample contains around 130,000 distinct CDR3 sequences, approximately 3.2% of which appear only once. Ten or more counts support this clonotype. No antigen is known for it. Study conclusions and caveats: The repertoires of 18 of 34 multiple sclerosis patients fell into one related-CDR3 cluster (a possible signature) under phylogenetic grouping.

The sequenced material came from PBMCs. V gene TRBV7-2 combines with J gene TRBJ1-3; the D is unclear. The TCR originated in a woman under 40 with multiple sclerosis. The CDR3 loop reads CASSLGGSSIYF. The CDR3 coding sequence is TGTGCCAGCAGCTTAGGCGGGAGCTCCATATATTTT.